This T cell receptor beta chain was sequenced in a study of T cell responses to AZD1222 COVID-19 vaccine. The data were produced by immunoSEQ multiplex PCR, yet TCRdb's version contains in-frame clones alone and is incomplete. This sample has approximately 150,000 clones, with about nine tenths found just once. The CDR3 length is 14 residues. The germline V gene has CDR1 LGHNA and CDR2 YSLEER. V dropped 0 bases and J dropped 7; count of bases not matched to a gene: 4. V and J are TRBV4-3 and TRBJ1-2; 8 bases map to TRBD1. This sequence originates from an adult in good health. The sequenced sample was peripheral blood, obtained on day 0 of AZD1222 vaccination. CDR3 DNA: TGCGCCAGCAGCCAAGACAGGGGGCAGGGTGGCTACACCTTC. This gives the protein CASSQDRGQGGYTF.